A selection of T cell receptor beta chains follows, all from one sample in a study of T-cell reconstitution after alpha-beta-depleted transplantation in children. TCRdb re-called the PCR reads through MiXCR, storing one row per CDR3 protein. The repertoire holds approximately 800,000 distinct CDR3 sequences, with 15% to 20% as singletons. This specimen consisted of PBMCs, mostly from graft donor cells, obtained 360 days after TCRalphabeta/CD19-depleted stem cell transplant. Every receptor here comes from a male patient younger than 18 who had a stem cell transplant for acute lymphoblastic leukemia, so the T cells may come from the graft donor. Both conserved end residues are part of each CDR3. D genes are given only for firm matches. Clone sizes are given selectively: once, few, many, or a class where the clone is expanded.

size	J	D	length	V	DNA	CDR3
NA	TRBJ2-5	TRBD2	15	TRBV6-1	TGTGCCAGCAGTCCTAGCGGCGGATTCCAAGAAACCCAGTACTTC	CASSPSGGFQETQYF
few	TRBJ1-5	NA	16	TRBV7-9	TGTGCCAGCAGCGTCCTGGGGTCTTTTAGCAATCAGCCCCAGCATTTT	CASSVLGSFSNQPQHF
NA	TRBJ1-5	NA	18	TRBV7-9	TGTGCCAGCAGCCACGCCCCTCTGGGGTTATCGGTCAATCAGCCCCAGCATTTT	CASSHAPLGLSVNQPQHF
NA	TRBJ1-1	NA	15	TRBV25-1	TGTGCCAGCAGGGCTCGGGGAAAAGTGAACACTGAAGCTTTCTTT	CASRARGKVNTEAFF
many	TRBJ2-1	NA	16	TRBV24-1	TGTGCCACCAGTCGCGGGGTTGTGGGCTCCTACAATGAGCAGTTCTTC	CATSRGVVGSYNEQFF
few	TRBJ2-3	TRBD2	15	TRBV20-1	TGCAGTGCTACCCGGACTAGCGAACGCACAGATACGCAGTATTTT	CSATRTSERTDTQYF
NA	TRBJ2-6	NA	13	TRBV12-3/TRBV12-4	TGTGCCAGCAGTTGGACAGATTCCAACGTCCTGACTTTC	CASSWTDSNVLTF
NA	TRBJ2-7	NA	14	TRBV7-3	TGTGCCAGCAGCTTGACGGATCCCCTCTACGAGCAGTACTTC	CASSLTDPLYEQYF
few	TRBJ1-1	NA	14	TRBV9	TGTGCCAGCAGCCGAGTCGTAATGAACACTGAAGCTTTCTTT	CASSRVVMNTEAFF
few	TRBJ2-3	TRBD2	16	TRBV24-1	TGTGCCACCAGTGATTTGACTAGCGGGAGTGGAGATACGCAGTATTTT	CATSDLTSGSGDTQYF